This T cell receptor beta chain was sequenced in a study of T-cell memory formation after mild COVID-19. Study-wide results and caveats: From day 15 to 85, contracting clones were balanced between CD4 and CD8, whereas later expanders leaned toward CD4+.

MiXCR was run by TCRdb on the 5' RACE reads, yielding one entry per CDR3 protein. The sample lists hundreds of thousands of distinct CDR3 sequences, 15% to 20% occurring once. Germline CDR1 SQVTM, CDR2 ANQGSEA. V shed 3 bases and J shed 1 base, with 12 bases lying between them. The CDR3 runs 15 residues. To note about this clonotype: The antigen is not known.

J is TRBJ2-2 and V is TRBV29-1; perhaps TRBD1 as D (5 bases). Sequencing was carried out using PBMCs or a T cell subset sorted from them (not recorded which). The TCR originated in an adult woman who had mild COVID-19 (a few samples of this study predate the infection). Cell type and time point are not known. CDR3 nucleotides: TGCAGCGTTGAGGCTGGCAGGGTGAACACCGGGGAGCTGTTTTTT. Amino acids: CSVEAGRVNTGELFF.